The 24 T cell receptor beta chains reported below all come from one sample, sequenced in a study of Graves' ophthalmopathy and Graves' hyperthyroidism listed by TCRdb under 2018. Sequencing was carried out with an Illumina HiSeq 2000. TCR beta CDR3 regions were amplified from RNA transcripts for repertoire sequencing. HTBI primers and the Qiagen OneStep RT-PCR kit were used in a first-round RT-PCR, which was followed by a second-round multiplex PCR, size selection and purification. TCRdb ran its own pipeline on the public reads, namely fastp trimming at Q25 and MiXCR clone calling, and kept in-frame beta chains. Entries that share a CDR3 protein sequence are merged under the most common genes and DNA. The sample records 24,000 or so distinct CDR3 sequences, about 50% of which are singletons. The ten most abundant clones make up about 7% of the sample. Specimen: peripheral blood. The source of these receptors is an adult woman with stable Graves' hyperthyroidism.

The chain combines TRBV6-5 with TRBJ2-3; 11 bases line up with TRBD2. CDR1 and CDR2 (germline): MNHEY, SVGAGI. Trimming cost V 6 bases and J 5 bases; bases outside gene matches: 10. The CDR3 is made up of 16 amino acids. The DNA of the CDR3 is TGTGCCAGCAGCAAACCAGAGGGACTAGCGGAAGATACGCAGTATTTT. The encoded protein is CASSKPEGLAEDTQYF.

This clonotype was seen many times. This chain connects TRBV3-1 to TRBJ2-2, with D tentatively TRBD1 (6 bases). The germline CDR1 and CDR2 sequences are LGHDT and YNNKEL (reference sequence). The V and J ends lost 3 bases and 4 bases respectively, with 15 bases between them. CDR3 length: 16 amino acids. The DNA of the CDR3 is TGTGCCAGCAGCCATTATCTAGGGGGATCCACCGGGGAGCTGTTTTTT. Its translation is CASSHYLGGSTGELFF.

About this clonotype: The junction departs from the called germline gene at one end, perhaps through a read error. The gene calls are TRBV24-1 and TRBJ1-2; D is unresolved. The CDR3 is 11 residues long. Germline V gene sequence: CDR1 KGHDR, CDR2 SFDVKD. CDR3 in DNA: TGTGCCTCCAGTAACCCTCTTGGCTACACCTTC. This gives the protein CASSNPLGYTF.

The count of this clonotype is one. The rearrangement joins TRBV7-8 to TRBJ2-1, with D unresolved. CDR3 length: 13 amino acids. V was shortened by 5 bases and J by 7 bases, with 12 bases between the two germline ends. In germline, CDR1 is SGHVS, CDR2 FQNEAQ. The CDR3 sequence: CASSPNAVNEQFF. CDR3 DNA sequence: TGTGCCAGCAGCCCAAACGCAGTAAATGAGCAGTTCTTC.

This clonotype was detected ten times or more. In DNA form, the CDR3 reads TGTGCCAGCAGTTTGCGACAGTCCACAGATACGCAGTATTTT. It translates to CASSLRQSTDTQYF. The V gene is TRBV12-3 or TRBV12-4, the J gene TRBJ2-3; a possible D gene is TRBD1 (5 bases). V lost 3 bases and J 2 bases, leaving 9 bases between the germline ends. The length of the CDR3 is 14 residues.

The CDR3 DNA reads as TGTGCCAGCAGCTTACGACCCGACGCGGGAGACACTGAAGCTTTCTTT. Its translation: CASSLRPDAGDTEAFF. The gene calls are TRBV7-6 and TRBJ1-1; no reliable D call. Trimming removed 2 bases from V and 3 bases from J, with 16 bases in between. CDR3 size: 16 residues. The germline CDR1 and CDR2 sequences are SGHVS and FNYEAQ.

This clonotype was detected ten times or more. The rearrangement uses TRBV15 and TRBJ2-7; 7 bases map to TRBD2. The V gene's germline CDR1 is LNHNV and CDR2 YYDKDF (reference sequence). This CDR3 spans 18 amino acids. V lost 3 bases to trimming and J lost 2 bases; unmatched junction nucleotides: 16. CDR3 nucleotides: TGTGCCACCAGCAGTGACGGACTAAGGCAGCGGGGCCCCTACGAGCAGTACTTC. Its protein product is CATSSDGLRQRGPYEQYF.

This clonotype is labeled medium-sized. At one end, the junction sequence differs from germline, possibly due to a read error. V gene TRBV7-3 combines with J gene TRBJ2-7, with D possibly being TRBD2 (6 bases). This CDR3 is built from 14 residues. Germline CDR1 is SGHTA and CDR2 is FQGTGA. The CDR3 sequence: CASSLGRGGYEQCF. CDR3 in DNA: TGTGCCAGCAGCTTAGGTCGGGGAGGCTACGAGCAGTGCTTC. Variable domain in full (rest from reference TRBV7-3 and TRBJ2-7): GAGVSQTPSNKVTEKGKYVELRCDPISGHTALYWYRQSLGQGPEFLIYFQGTGAADDSGLPNDRFFAVRPEGSVSTLKIQRTERGDSAVYLCASSLGRGGYEQCFGPGTRLTVT.

The sample holds one count of this clonotype. The genes are TRBV6-2 or TRBV6-3 and TRBJ2-7; 10 positions agree with TRBD2. Germline CDR1 MNHEY, CDR2 SVGEGT. After removal of 4 bases from V and 6 bases from J, the junction contained 15 bases not matched to a gene. The CDR3 has 17 amino acids. CDR3 region: CASSFTSGTLGMAEQYF. DNA of the CDR3: TGTGCCAGCAGTTTTACTAGCGGGACTCTTGGGATGGCCGAGCAGTACTTC.

This clonotype was picked up many times. V and J are TRBV30 and TRBJ2-1; the match to TRBD2 covers 9 bases. CDR3 length: 14 amino acids. Germline CDR1 GTSNPN, CDR2 SVGIG (reference sequence). The J segment lost 3 bases and the V segment lost 0 bases, leaving 0 bases of the junction unmatched. CDR3 sequence (DNA): TGTGCCTGGAGTGTTAGCGGGAGCTACAATGAGCAGTTCTTC. It yields the protein CAWSVSGSYNEQFF.

V is TRBV5-1 and J is TRBJ2-3; 8 bases map to TRBD1. The CDR3 consists of 16 residues. In germline, CDR1 is SGHRS, CDR2 YFSETQ. V lost 1 base to trimming and J lost 1 base; unmatched junction nucleotides: 5. The CDR3 DNA follows: TGCGCCAGCAGCTTGTCGCAGGGGGCTCGCACAGATACGCAGTATTTT. Amino acid sequence: CASSLSQGARTDTQYF.

This clonotype was observed at least ten times. V gene TRBV28 combines with J gene TRBJ2-5, with a tentative D call TRBD2 (6 bases). Germline V CDR1 and CDR2: MDHEN, SYDVKM. This CDR3 comprises 15 residues. The V end lost 5 bases, the J end lost 1 base, and 14 bases lay between the germline ends. CDR3 coding DNA: TGTGCCAGCAGTGTAAGCCGGGACTTCCAAGAGACCCAGTACTTC. This translates into CASSVSRDFQETQYF.

The chain recombines TRBV29-1 with TRBJ1-2; 9 positions agree with TRBD1. From germline, CDR1 is SQVTM and CDR2 ANQGSEA. The CDR3 spans 12 residues. With 4 bases clipped from V and 4 bases from J, the junction kept 1 base outside the gene matches. The CDR3 bases are TGCAGCGTTGGGGACAGGGCCTATGGCTACACCTTC. It translates to CSVGDRAYGYTF.

This chain connects TRBV15 to TRBJ2-1; tentative D call: TRBD1 (6 bases). CDR1 and CDR2 from the germline V gene are LNHNV and YYDKDF (reference sequence). V was clipped by 1 base and J by 1 base, with 11 bases between them. CDR3 length: 16 amino acids. The CDR3 here is CATSRASQGSYNEQFF. The CDR3 bases are TGTGCCACCAGCAGAGCAAGCCAGGGGTCCTACAATGAGCAGTTCTTC.

J is TRBJ2-7 and V is TRBV15; TRBD1 agrees at 10 bases. The ends lost 5 bases at V and 5 bases at J; junction bases unmatched: 9. Germline V gene lookup returns CDR1 LNHNV and CDR2 YYDKDF (reference sequence). The CDR3 contains 15 residues. The CDR3 sequence: CATSRARDRGNEQYF. The CDR3 DNA reads as TGTGCCACCAGCCGAGCCCGGGACAGGGGTAACGAGCAGTACTTC.

This clonotype came up once. J is TRBJ2-1 and V is TRBV7-9; 13 bases are shared with TRBD2. From germline, CDR1 is SEHNR and CDR2 FQNEAQ (reference sequence). V lost 5 bases to trimming and J lost 2 bases; unmatched junction nucleotides: 6. The CDR3 is 17 residues long. The CDR3 nucleotides read TGTGCCAGCAGCATCTGGACTAGCGGGAGCACCTACAATGAGCAGTTCTTC. Residues: CASSIWTSGSTYNEQFF.

This clonotype is labeled medium-sized. The CDR3 loop is CATSRDGTITGQETQYF. Written as DNA, the CDR3 is TGTGCCACCAGCAGAGATGGAACCATTACGGGCCAAGAGACCCAGTACTTC. The chain couples TRBV15 to TRBJ2-5; D unclear. V gave up 0 bases and J gave up 1 base, with 15 bases separating them. The CDR3 has 17 amino acids. The V gene's germline CDR1 is LNHNV and CDR2 YYDKDF (reference sequence).

As concerns this clonotype: At one end the junction does not follow the germline gene, possibly because of a read error. The CDR3 is CASSVTGGGPDTQYF. CDR3 sequence (DNA): TGTGCTAGCAGTGTTACGGGAGGGGGCCCAGATACGCAGTATTTT. The chain carries TRBV6-1 and TRBJ2-3, with D possibly TRBD2 on 8 matching bases. The CDR3 is 15 residues long. The germline V gene encodes CDR1 MNHNS and CDR2 SASEGT.

This clonotype showed up many times. The V gene is TRBV12-3 or TRBV12-4, the J gene TRBJ2-1; D is possibly TRBD2 (6 bases). The CDR3 consists of 13 residues. Trimming took 4 bases from V and 9 from J, leaving 13 bases between them. CDR3 nucleotide sequence: TGTGCCAGCAGTTCAGTGACTAGAGGTGAGCAGTTCTTC. This gives the protein CASSSVTRGEQFF.

The chain has TRBV13 and TRBJ2-3; D is perhaps TRBD2 (7 bases). Germline CDR1 is PRHDT and CDR2 is FYEKMQ (reference sequence). The CDR3 runs 14 residues. The V and J ends lost 7 bases and 8 bases respectively, with 19 bases between them. Written as DNA, the CDR3 is TGTGCCAGCAAAGGGGGTAGCGGGTACGGTACGCAGTATTTT. Protein product: CASKGGSGYGTQYF. Full variable domain (rest looked up from reference TRBV13 and TRBJ2-3): AAGVIQSPRHLIKEKRETATLKCYPIPRHDTVYWYQQGPGQDPQFLISFYEKMQSDKGSIPDRFSAQQFSDYHSELNMSSLELGDSALYFCASKGGSGYGTQYFGPGTRLTVL.

The J gene is TRBJ2-1, the V gene TRBV6-7; the D gene could be TRBD1 or TRBD2 (5 bases each). TRBV6-7 is an ORF, with its function uncertain. The CDR3 has 15 residues. Trimming stripped 5 bases from V and 8 bases from J, with 19 bases between. CDR3 sequence reads: CASSRLGTVNYEQFF. Written as DNA, the CDR3 is TGTGCCAGCAGTAGGCTCGGGACGGTAAACTATGAGCAGTTCTTC.

This chain uses TRBV7-2 with TRBJ1-5, with D perhaps matching TRBD1 (5 bases). The CDR3 covers 14 residues. V was pared by 6 bases and J by 14 bases, with 23 bases between. Germline-derived CDR1 and CDR2 are SGHTA and FQGNSA. CDR3 DNA sequence: TGTGCCAGCAGTTACGGGACTAGCGGGAGCTACGAGCATTTT. Translated, it gives CASSYGTSGSYEHF.

This sequence joins TRBV5-1 and TRBJ2-1, with D perhaps TRBD1 or TRBD2 (5 bases each). CDR3 length: 19 residues. Germline CDR1 is SGHRS and CDR2 is YFSETQ. V was clipped by 2 bases and J by 5 bases, with 26 bases between them. The CDR3 sequence is CASSFTAIRPGSGHNEQFF. The CDR3, as DNA: TGCGCCAGCAGCTTCACCGCTATCCGACCAGGGAGCGGCCACAATGAGCAGTTCTTC. Variable domain in full (rest from reference TRBV5-1 and TRBJ2-1): KAGVTQTPRYLIKTRGQQVTLSCSPISGHRSVSWYQQTPGQGLQFLFEYFSETQRNKGNFPGRFSGRQFSNSRSEMNVSTLELGDSALYLCASSFTAIRPGSGHNEQFFGPGTRLTVL.

This chain uses TRBV28 with TRBJ2-5; weak D call: TRBD2 (6 bases). CDR1 MDHEN and CDR2 SYDVKM come from the germline V gene. The CDR3 spans 14 residues. V was trimmed by 6 bases and J by 1 base, leaving 12 bases between them. The CDR3 DNA reads TGTGCCAGCAGGGGCCTAGCGAGCCAAGAGACCCAGTACTTC. It is translated as CASRGLASQETQYF.